A single sample is the source of the 5 T cell receptor beta chains below, sequenced in a study of PD-1 blockade in classical Hodgkin lymphoma. Stated time point: newly diagnosed, previously untreated cHL patient sample. Magnetic negative selection was used to purify CD4+ T cells from thawed PBMCs. Clones were read by immunoSEQ multiplex PCR, and TCRdb kept only the in-frame ones, dropping some. The sample lists under 40,000 clones; about 88% were seen once. The sequenced material came from CD4+ T cells from blood. Receptors originate from a human donor with classical Hodgkin lymphoma.

This clone was found a few times. The genes are TRBV27 and TRBJ1-5; D call uncertain. V was clipped by 5 bases and J by 0 bases, with 23 bases between them. The CDR3 is 19 residues long. In germline, CDR1 is MNHEY, CDR2 SMNVEV (reference sequence). DNA of the CDR3: TGTGCCAGCAGTCCCTACTCGGACTCGTTGAGGCATAGCAATCAGCCCCAGCATTTT. This translates into CASSPYSDSLRHSNQPQHF.

The chain uses TRBV11-2 and TRBJ2-7; D is ambiguous. V was clipped by 4 bases and J by 6 bases, with 13 bases between them. Per germline, CDR1 SGHAT and CDR2 FQNNGV. CDR3 length: 13 amino acids. The CDR3 sequence is CASSSLRAGEQYV. CDR3 nucleotides: TGTGCCAGCAGCTCACTCCGCGCTGGCGAGCAGTACGTC.

This sequence joins TRBV7-3 and TRBJ2-3; 9 bases align to TRBD2. Looked up from germline, CDR1 is SGHTA and CDR2 is FQGTGA. Unmatched junction bases numbered 3, after V lost 3 bases and J lost 2 bases. CDR3 length equals 15 residues. CDR3 DNA sequence: TGTGCCAGCAGCTTTACTAGCGGGTACACAGATACGCAGTATTTT. Translated, it gives CASSFTSGYTDTQYF. Full variable domain (outside the CDR3, taken from reference TRBV7-3 and TRBJ2-3): GAGVSQTPSNKVTEKGKYVELRCDPISGHTALYWYRQSLGQGPEFLIYFQGTGAADDSGLPNDRFFAVRPEGSVSTLKIQRTERGDSAVYLCASSFTSGYTDTQYFGPGTRLTVL.

The CDR3 protein is CASMGGLASFYEQYF. The DNA for the CDR3 is TGTGCCAGCATGGGAGGACTAGCCTCCTTCTACGAGCAGTACTTC. The gene calls are TRBV28 and TRBJ2-7, with 8 bases aligning to TRBD2. Germline CDR1 MDHEN, CDR2 SYDVKM. This CDR3 contains 15 residues. With 7 bases clipped from V and 3 bases from J, the junction kept 11 bases outside the gene matches.

The rearrangement joins TRBV5-1 to TRBJ1-2; D unclear. Germline V gene lookup returns CDR1 SGHRS and CDR2 YFSETQ. The V gene lost 4 bases and the J gene lost 4 bases, with 11 bases spanning the gap. This CDR3 has 13 residues. In DNA form, the CDR3 reads TGCGCCAGCAGCGCGGACGCAGTCTATGGCTACACCTTC. It codes for CASSADAVYGYTF.